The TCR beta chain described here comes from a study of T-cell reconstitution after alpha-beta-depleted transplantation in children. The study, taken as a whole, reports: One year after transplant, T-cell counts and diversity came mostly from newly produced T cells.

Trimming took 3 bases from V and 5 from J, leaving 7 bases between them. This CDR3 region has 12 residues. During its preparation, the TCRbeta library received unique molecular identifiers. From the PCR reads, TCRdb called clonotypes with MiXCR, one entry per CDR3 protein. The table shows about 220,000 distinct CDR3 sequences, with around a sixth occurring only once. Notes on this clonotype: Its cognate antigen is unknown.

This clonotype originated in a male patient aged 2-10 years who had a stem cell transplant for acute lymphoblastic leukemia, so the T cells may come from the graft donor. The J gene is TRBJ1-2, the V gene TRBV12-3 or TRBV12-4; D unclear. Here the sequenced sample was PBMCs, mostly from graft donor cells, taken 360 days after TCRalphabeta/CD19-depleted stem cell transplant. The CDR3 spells CASSFPGYGYTF. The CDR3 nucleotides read TGTGCCAGCAGTTTTCCTGGATATGGCTACACCTTC.